The rows below give T cell receptor beta chains drawn from one sample of a study of T cell responses to AZD1222 COVID-19 vaccine. Produced via immunoSEQ multiplex PCR; TCRdb's table is partial and in-frame only. The table has 120,000 or so clones, roughly nine tenths seen once. The starting material was peripheral blood, obtained on day 0 of AZD1222 vaccination. These receptors originate from an adult in good health. CDR3s include the opening cysteine and the closing phenylalanine or tryptophan. Fields, in order: D gene, J gene, V gene, clone size, CDR3 DNA, CDR3 protein. A D gene is named only where the DNA matches it firmly. Where a row states a size, it is once, few, many or the class of an expanded clone; other rows omit it.

D: -; J: TRBJ2-2; V: TRBV7-3; size: -; DNA: TGTGCCAGCAGCTTGAGTGACACCGGGGAGCTGTTTTTT; CDR3: CASSLSDTGELFF
D: -; J: TRBJ1-1; V: TRBV18; size: -; DNA: TGTGCCAGCTCACCACAATCCTCTAGTCGGTACACTGAAGCTTTCTTT; CDR3: CASSPQSSSRYTEAFF
D: -; J: TRBJ1-5; V: TRBV7-2; size: -; DNA: TGTGCCAGCAGCTCTACAGGGACTCAGCCCCAGCATTTT; CDR3: CASSSTGTQPQHF
D: -; J: TRBJ1-4; V: TRBV4-3; size: -; DNA: TGCGCCAGCAGCCCCGGATCGGGGACAACTAATGAAAAACTGTTTTTT; CDR3: CASSPGSGTTNEKLFF
D: -; J: TRBJ2-7; V: TRBV2; size: -; DNA: TGTGCCAGCACGAGGAGGACCTCTGCCTACGAGCAGTACTTC; CDR3: CASTRRTSAYEQYF
D: TRBD1; J: TRBJ1-1; V: TRBV7-9; size: -; DNA: TGTGCCAGCAGCTTAGCGGGGACAGGGGAGTTTAGAGCCACTGAAGCTTTCTTT; CDR3: CASSLAGTGEFRATEAFF
D: -; J: TRBJ1-2; V: TRBV7-2; size: -; DNA: TGTGCCAGCAGCTTAGACAGAGGTGGCTACACCTTC; CDR3: CASSLDRGGYTF
D: -; J: TRBJ2-7; V: TRBV3-1/TRBV3-2; size: -; DNA: TGTGCCAGTGAATCCCCCATGACCTACGAGCAGTACTTC; CDR3: CASESPMTYEQYF
D: -; J: TRBJ1-1; V: TRBV19; size: -; DNA: TGTGCCAGTAGTAGGGGGCGCGGCTCTGAAGCTTTCTTT; CDR3: CASSRGRGSEAFF
D: TRBD1; J: TRBJ1-1; V: TRBV11-2; size: -; DNA: TGTGCCAGCAGCGCCACAGGGGGCGCCAGGGCTGAAGCTTTCTTT; CDR3: CASSATGGARAEAFF
D: -; J: TRBJ2-2; V: TRBV9; size: once; DNA: TGTGCCAGCAGCGTTGGTTGGGGTCGGAGCACCGGGGAGCTGTTTTTT; CDR3: CASSVGWGRSTGELFF
D: TRBD1; J: TRBJ1-4; V: TRBV9; size: -; DNA: TGTGCCAGCAGCACCGGGACAGGGGAGAGGGAAAAACTGTTTTTT; CDR3: CASSTGTGEREKLFF
D: -; J: TRBJ1-6; V: TRBV5-6; size: few; DNA: TGTGCCAGCAGGGTTGGGTTCTCACCCCTCCACTTT; CDR3: CASRVGFSPLHF
D: TRBD2; J: TRBJ2-1; V: TRBV4-1; size: once; DNA: TGCGCCAGCAGTCTAGCGGGGCCCAATGAGCAGTTCTTC; CDR3: CASSLAGPNEQFF
D: TRBD2; J: TRBJ2-1; V: TRBV11-3; size: -; DNA: TGTGCCAGCAGCCCCACTAGCGGGGTAGGAGAGCAGTTCTTC; CDR3: CASSPTSGVGEQFF
D: TRBD1; J: TRBJ1-2; V: TRBV7-3; size: -; DNA: TGTGCCAGCAGCCAGGGACAGGGGGCTTACTATGGCTACACCTTC; CDR3: CASSQGQGAYYGYTF
D: -; J: TRBJ1-5; V: TRBV30; size: -; DNA: TGTGCCTGGAGTGGGGGACTGTCGAGCAATCAGCCCCAGCATTTT; CDR3: CAWSGGLSSNQPQHF
D: -; J: TRBJ2-6; V: TRBV11-1; size: -; DNA: TGTGCCAGCAGCTACCGGACGGATTCTGGGGCCAACGTCCTGACTTTC; CDR3: CASSYRTDSGANVLTF
D: -; J: TRBJ1-4; V: TRBV6-5; size: -; DNA: TGTGCCAGCAGCTACAGAGTTGGTGAAAAACTGTTTTTT; CDR3: CASSYRVGEKLFF
D: TRBD2; J: TRBJ2-3; V: TRBV12-3/TRBV12-4; size: -; DNA: TGTGCCAGCAGTTCCCATCTAGCGGAAGCTATTCAATTT; CDR3: CASSSHLAEAIQF
D: -; J: TRBJ1-1; V: TRBV6-5; size: -; DNA: TGTGCCAGCAGTTACTCTATAGGGGGAGGGGGGACTGAAGCTTTCTTT; CDR3: CASSYSIGGGGTEAFF
D: -; J: TRBJ1-1; V: TRBV7-9; size: -; DNA: TGTGCCAGCAGCTTAGATCTCCATCGAGGGACTGAAGCTTTCTTT; CDR3: CASSLDLHRGTEAFF
D: -; J: TRBJ2-7; V: TRBV5-1; size: -; DNA: TGCGCCAGCAGCTTGAGGGGGGTACGAGACTACGAGCAGTACTTC; CDR3: CASSLRGVRDYEQYF
D: -; J: TRBJ1-4; V: TRBV6-5; size: -; DNA: TGTGCCAGCAGCGGAAATGAAAAACTGTTTTTT; CDR3: CASSGNEKLFF